One T cell receptor beta chain is described in this entry. This CDR3 has 16 amino acids. This entry belongs to a study of blood T cell repertoires in COVID-19. Study as a whole: The United States, Italy and Spain supplied acute and convalescent COVID-19 samples. T cells, B-cell-depleted T cells, or PBMCs supplied cDNA or gDNA.

Authors' data handling: Cell counts per sample came from amplifying reference gene primers. Generated by immunoSEQ multiplex PCR, the TCRdb table keeps only in-frame clones and is missing some. That table supplies the V and J calls and clone size; D and trimming were determined from the DNA. The table has 90,000 to 130,000 clones, approximately 90% seen once; the top ten hold approximately 4.8%. Material: peripheral blood. The gene calls are TRBV12-2 and TRBJ1-6; the DNA was not compared with TRBD1, the D call given in the table. TRBV12-2 is given as a pseudogene. This receptor was obtained from a human donor in a cohort sampled during active COVID-19. The CDR3 nucleotides read TGTGCAAGTCGTCGTTTCCAGGGGACAGGCCGTTCACCCCTCCACTTT. Translated, it gives CASRRFQGTGRSPLHF.